A selection of T cell receptor beta chains follows, all from one sample in a study of blood T cell repertoires in COVID-19. Sequenced by immunoSEQ multiplex PCR; TCRdb stores in-frame clones only, minus some. Among 70,000 to 95,000 clones listed, just under 85% were seen once. Sequencing used peripheral blood. The receptor set was obtained from a man older than 75 with active or convalescent COVID-19. The CDR3 runs from the conserved cysteine through the conserved F or W. D genes are given only for firm matches. Some rows have no size entry. The others give once, few or many, or a class for an expanded clone.

CDR3aa: CASSLFPGQSNNEQFF
CDR3nt: TGCGCCAGCAGCTTATTTCCGGGACAGAGTAACAATGAGCAGTTCTTC
d_gene: TRBD1
abundance: NA
v_gene: TRBV5-1
j_gene: TRBJ2-1

CDR3aa: CASSFPGQGAGNTIYF
CDR3nt: TGTGCCAGCAGCTTCCCCGGACAGGGGGCTGGAAACACCATATATTTT
d_gene: TRBD1
abundance: few
v_gene: TRBV7-9
j_gene: TRBJ1-3

CDR3aa: CASSQDLTGLGNTIYF
CDR3nt: TGCGCCAGCAGCCAAGATCTCACAGGGCTCGGAAACACCATATATTTT
d_gene: NA
abundance: once
v_gene: TRBV4-1
j_gene: TRBJ1-3

CDR3aa: CASSLAQTETQYF
CDR3nt: TGTGCCAGCAGCTTAGCTCAGACTGAGACCCAGTACTTC
d_gene: NA
abundance: once
v_gene: TRBV11-3
j_gene: TRBJ2-5

CDR3aa: CASGSGQSSAGELFF
CDR3nt: TGCGCCAGCGGGTCCGGACAGAGTTCCGCCGGGGAGCTGTTTTTT
d_gene: NA
abundance: NA
v_gene: TRBV10-1
j_gene: TRBJ2-2

CDR3aa: CASSARQRGPGSPLHF
CDR3nt: TGCGCCAGCAGCGCGAGACAGCGCGGTCCCGGTTCACCCCTCCACTTT
d_gene: NA
abundance: NA
v_gene: TRBV5-1
j_gene: TRBJ1-6

CDR3aa: CATSFPRGPNYGYTF
CDR3nt: TGTGCCACCAGCTTTCCCAGGGGGCCCAACTATGGCTACACCTTC
d_gene: TRBD1
abundance: NA
v_gene: TRBV15
j_gene: TRBJ1-2

CDR3aa: CASSFGGGTEAFF
CDR3nt: TGCGCCAGCAGCTTCGGGGGAGGTACTGAAGCTTTCTTT
d_gene: NA
abundance: NA
v_gene: TRBV5-1
j_gene: TRBJ1-1

CDR3aa: CATSDPVGAPQRGGEQFF
CDR3nt: TGTGCCACCAGTGACCCGGTCGGGGCCCCCCAACGAGGGGGTGAGCAGTTCTTC
d_gene: NA
abundance: NA
v_gene: TRBV24-1
j_gene: TRBJ2-1

CDR3aa: CASSGTSGGETQYF
CDR3nt: TGTGCCAGCAGCGGGACTAGCGGGGGAGAGACCCAGTACTTC
d_gene: TRBD2
abundance: NA
v_gene: TRBV9
j_gene: TRBJ2-5

CDR3aa: CASSYLGTDIYNEQFF
CDR3nt: TGTGCCAGCAGTTACTTGGGGACAGACATCTACAATGAGCAGTTCTTC
d_gene: TRBD1
abundance: NA
v_gene: TRBV6-5
j_gene: TRBJ2-1

CDR3aa: CASSPGSLGPDTQYF
CDR3nt: TGTGCCAGCAGCCCCGGGAGCCTGGGACCAGATACGCAGTATTTT
d_gene: NA
abundance: NA
v_gene: TRBV5-4
j_gene: TRBJ2-3

CDR3aa: CASSSSGGAYTQYF
CDR3nt: TGTGCCAGCAGCTCTAGCGGGGGGGCGTATACGCAGTATTTT
d_gene: TRBD2
abundance: NA
v_gene: TRBV5-4
j_gene: TRBJ2-3

CDR3aa: CASRRTGDTQYF
CDR3nt: TGTGCCAGTAGGAGGACGGGGGATACGCAGTATTTT
d_gene: NA
abundance: NA
v_gene: TRBV19
j_gene: TRBJ2-3

CDR3aa: CATSDLQNSYNEQFF
CDR3nt: TGTGCCACCAGTGATCTACAGAACTCCTACAATGAGCAGTTCTTC
d_gene: NA
abundance: NA
v_gene: TRBV24-1
j_gene: TRBJ2-1

CDR3aa: CASRVKITARNQPQHF
CDR3nt: TGTGCCAGCAGGGTTAAGATCACCGCGCGGAATCAGCCCCAGCATTTT
d_gene: NA
abundance: NA
v_gene: TRBV28
j_gene: TRBJ1-5

CDR3aa: CASSLGLAGLGQTQYF
CDR3nt: TGCGCCAGCAGCTTGGGACTAGCGGGGTTAGGCCAGACCCAGTACTTC
d_gene: TRBD2
abundance: NA
v_gene: TRBV5-1
j_gene: TRBJ2-5

CDR3aa: CASSIGGRQGTSTDTQYF
CDR3nt: TGTGCCAGCAGCATTGGGGGGAGACAGGGTACAAGCACAGATACGCAGTATTTT
d_gene: NA
abundance: NA
v_gene: TRBV11-3
j_gene: TRBJ2-3

CDR3aa: CAISESADLNTEAFF
CDR3nt: TGTGCCATCAGTGAGTCGGCAGATTTGAACACTGAAGCTTTCTTT
d_gene: NA
abundance: NA
v_gene: TRBV10-3
j_gene: TRBJ1-1

CDR3aa: CASSRDTARTDTQYF
CDR3nt: TGTGCCAGCAGCCGTGACACGGCCCGCACAGATACGCAGTATTTT
d_gene: NA
abundance: NA
v_gene: TRBV5-4
j_gene: TRBJ2-3

CDR3aa: CATSREASGQAYGAQHF
CDR3nt: TGTGCCACCAGCAGGGAAGCCTCGGGACAGGCCTATGGGGCCCAGCATTTT
d_gene: TRBD1
abundance: few
v_gene: TRBV15
j_gene: TRBJ1-5

CDR3aa: CASSEGLAGVVEQFF
CDR3nt: TGTGCCAGCAGTGAGGGACTAGCGGGAGTAGTTGAGCAGTTCTTC
d_gene: TRBD2
abundance: NA
v_gene: TRBV6-4
j_gene: TRBJ2-1

CDR3aa: CASSRDSLTGELFF
CDR3nt: TGTGCCAGCAGTCGGGACAGCCTGACCGGGGAGCTGTTTTTT
d_gene: TRBD1
abundance: NA
v_gene: TRBV6-5
j_gene: TRBJ2-2

CDR3aa: CASSHGYARGSTDTQYF
CDR3nt: TGTGCCAGCAGCCATGGTTATGCCCGGGGTAGCACAGATACGCAGTATTTT
d_gene: NA
abundance: NA
v_gene: TRBV3-1/TRBV3-2
j_gene: TRBJ2-3

CDR3aa: CASSPIQGSNSPLHF
CDR3nt: TGTGCCAGTAGTCCCATCCAGGGGTCGAATTCACCCCTCCACTTT
d_gene: NA
abundance: NA
v_gene: TRBV19
j_gene: TRBJ1-6

CDR3aa: CAISDHRGVQPQHF
CDR3nt: TGTGCCATCAGTGATCACAGGGGTGTTCAGCCCCAGCATTTT
d_gene: TRBD1
abundance: NA
v_gene: TRBV10-3
j_gene: TRBJ1-5

CDR3aa: CASTKDRGGGNTIYF
CDR3nt: TGTGCCAGCACGAAGGACAGGGGTGGTGGAAACACCATATATTTT
d_gene: TRBD1
abundance: NA
v_gene: TRBV2
j_gene: TRBJ1-3

CDR3aa: CASSAAGTSIRRDRQSPIYNEQFF
CDR3nt: TGCGCCAGCAGCGCAGCCGGGACATCGATCCGCCGTGACCGACAGTCGCCCATATACAATGAGCAGTTCTTC
d_gene: NA
abundance: NA
v_gene: TRBV5-1
j_gene: TRBJ2-1

CDR3aa: CASSYSVGRGEKLFF
CDR3nt: TGTGCCAGCAGTTACTCGGTGGGCAGGGGAGAAAAACTGTTTTTT
d_gene: NA
abundance: NA
v_gene: TRBV6-5
j_gene: TRBJ1-4

CDR3aa: CATSRDSGGRGNEQFF
CDR3nt: TGTGCCACCAGCAGAGATTCGGGCGGGAGGGGCAATGAGCAGTTCTTC
d_gene: TRBD2
abundance: NA
v_gene: TRBV15
j_gene: TRBJ2-1

CDR3aa: CASGTGEGKNIQYF
CDR3nt: TGTGCCAGCGGGACAGGGGAAGGCAAAAACATTCAGTACTTC
d_gene: TRBD1
abundance: NA
v_gene: TRBV18
j_gene: TRBJ2-4

CDR3aa: CASSKTDRTSPLHF
CDR3nt: TGTGCCAGTAGTAAGACGGACAGGACTTCACCCCTCCACTTT
d_gene: TRBD1
abundance: NA
v_gene: TRBV19
j_gene: TRBJ1-6

CDR3aa: CAITKSGTGDSPLHF
CDR3nt: TGTGCCATCACTAAAAGCGGGACAGGGGATTCACCCCTCCACTTT
d_gene: TRBD1
abundance: NA
v_gene: TRBV10-3
j_gene: TRBJ1-6

CDR3aa: CASSFRQGSGETQYF
CDR3nt: TGTGCCAGCAGCTTTCGACAGGGGTCGGGAGAGACCCAGTACTTC
d_gene: TRBD1
abundance: once
v_gene: TRBV7-8
j_gene: TRBJ2-5

CDR3aa: CSASLVLGAFF
CDR3nt: TGCAGTGCTAGTCTAGTGCTCGGGGCTTTCTTT
d_gene: NA
abundance: NA
v_gene: TRBV20-1
j_gene: TRBJ1-1

CDR3aa: CASSLRTSGRAGELFF
CDR3nt: TGTGCCAGCAGCCTCCGGACTAGCGGGAGAGCCGGGGAGCTGTTTTTT
d_gene: TRBD2
abundance: NA
v_gene: TRBV7-9
j_gene: TRBJ2-2

CDR3aa: CASSPRIGTGTTGRGNEQFF
CDR3nt: TGTGCCAGCAGCCCCCGAATCGGTACAGGGACCACAGGACGGGGCAATGAGCAGTTCTTC
d_gene: NA
abundance: NA
v_gene: TRBV9
j_gene: TRBJ2-1

CDR3aa: CASSRPGGLAFF
CDR3nt: TGTGCCAGCAGCCGCCCTGGGGGACTGGCTTTCTTT
d_gene: NA
abundance: once
v_gene: TRBV3-1/TRBV3-2
j_gene: TRBJ1-1

CDR3aa: CASSLSGQGRNTIYF
CDR3nt: TGTGCCAGCAGTTTATCTGGACAGGGAAGAAACACCATATATTTT
d_gene: TRBD1
abundance: once
v_gene: TRBV27
j_gene: TRBJ1-3

CDR3aa: CASRRDREMGQYF
CDR3nt: TGTGCCAGCAGAAGGGACAGGGAGATGGGCCAGTACTTC
d_gene: TRBD1
abundance: NA
v_gene: TRBV2
j_gene: TRBJ2-5

CDR3aa: CASMGRGLSPLHF
CDR3nt: TGTGCCAGCATGGGCAGGGGGCTTTCACCCCTCCACTTT
d_gene: TRBD1
abundance: NA
v_gene: TRBV2
j_gene: TRBJ1-6

CDR3aa: CASSLNRGREKLFF
CDR3nt: TGTGCCAGCAGTTTAAATAGGGGTAGGGAAAAACTGTTTTTT
d_gene: NA
abundance: NA
v_gene: TRBV28
j_gene: TRBJ1-4